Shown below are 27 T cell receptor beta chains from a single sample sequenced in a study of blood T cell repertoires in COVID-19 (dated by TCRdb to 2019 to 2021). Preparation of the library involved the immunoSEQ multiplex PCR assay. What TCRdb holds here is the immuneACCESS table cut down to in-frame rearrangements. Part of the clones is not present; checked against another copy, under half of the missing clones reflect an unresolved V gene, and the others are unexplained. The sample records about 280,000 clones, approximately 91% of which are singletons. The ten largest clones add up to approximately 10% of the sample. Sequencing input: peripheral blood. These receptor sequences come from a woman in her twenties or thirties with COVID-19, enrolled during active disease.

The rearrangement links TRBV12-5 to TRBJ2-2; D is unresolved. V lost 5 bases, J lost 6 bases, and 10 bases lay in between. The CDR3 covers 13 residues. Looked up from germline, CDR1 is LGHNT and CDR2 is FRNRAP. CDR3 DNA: TGTGCTAGTGGTCCCGACTGGTCCGGGGAGCTGTTTTTT. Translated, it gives CASGPDWSGELFF.

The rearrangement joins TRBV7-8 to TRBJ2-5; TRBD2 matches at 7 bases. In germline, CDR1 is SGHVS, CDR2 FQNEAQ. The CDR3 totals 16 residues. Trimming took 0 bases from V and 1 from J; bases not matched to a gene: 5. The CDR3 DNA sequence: TGTGCCAGCAGCTTAGCGGACGGGGGGTTCCAAGAGACCCAGTACTTC. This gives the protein CASSLADGGFQETQYF. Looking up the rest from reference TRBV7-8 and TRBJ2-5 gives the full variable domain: GAGVSQSPRYKVAKRGQDVALRCDPISGHVSLFWYQQALGQGPEFLTYFQNEAQLDKSGLPSDRFFAERPEGSVSTLKIQRTQQEDSAVYLCASSLADGGFQETQYFGPGTRLLVL.

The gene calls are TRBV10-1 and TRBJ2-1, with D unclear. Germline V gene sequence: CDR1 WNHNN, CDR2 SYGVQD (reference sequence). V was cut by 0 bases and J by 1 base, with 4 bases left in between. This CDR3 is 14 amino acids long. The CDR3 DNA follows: TGCGCCAGCAGTGAGTCGAGGTCCTACAATGAGCAGTTCTTC. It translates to CASSESRSYNEQFF.

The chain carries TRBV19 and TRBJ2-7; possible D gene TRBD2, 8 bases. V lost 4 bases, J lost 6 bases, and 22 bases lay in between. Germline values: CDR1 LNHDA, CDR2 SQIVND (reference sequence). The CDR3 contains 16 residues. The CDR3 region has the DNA TGTGCCAGTAGTACCGGACAGGTCGGACTAGCACGCGAGCAGTACTTC. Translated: CASSTGQVGLAREQYF.

As DNA, the CDR3 is TGTGCCAGCAGCTCCCGAGGCGGGACAGGGACAGATACGCAGTATTTT. Its translation is CASSSRGGTGTDTQYF. The V and J genes are TRBV11-2 and TRBJ2-3; TRBD1 aligns across 9 bases. Germline lookup yields CDR1 SGHAT and CDR2 FQNNGV. This CDR3 contains 16 residues. The junction had 8 bases not matched to a gene; V was cut back by 4 bases and J by 3 bases.

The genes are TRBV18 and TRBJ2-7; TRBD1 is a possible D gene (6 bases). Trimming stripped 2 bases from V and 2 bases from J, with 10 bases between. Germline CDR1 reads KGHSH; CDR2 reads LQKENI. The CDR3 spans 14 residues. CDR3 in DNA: TGTGCCAGCTCACCAAGGCAGGGGCCCTACGAGCAGTACTTC. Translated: CASSPRQGPYEQYF.

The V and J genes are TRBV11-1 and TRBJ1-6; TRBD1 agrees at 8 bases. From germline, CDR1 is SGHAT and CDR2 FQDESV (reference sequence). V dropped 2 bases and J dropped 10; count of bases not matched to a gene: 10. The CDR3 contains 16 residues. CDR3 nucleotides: TGTGCCAGCAGCTTAACCCGGACAGGGATACGATCACCCCTCCACTTT. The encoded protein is CASSLTRTGIRSPLHF. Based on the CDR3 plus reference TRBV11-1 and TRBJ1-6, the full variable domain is EAEVAQSPRYKITEKSQAVAFWCDPISGHATLYWYRQILGQGPELLVQFQDESVVDDSQLPKDRFSAERLKGVDSTLKIQPAELGDSAMYLCASSLTRTGIRSPLHFGNGTRLTVT.

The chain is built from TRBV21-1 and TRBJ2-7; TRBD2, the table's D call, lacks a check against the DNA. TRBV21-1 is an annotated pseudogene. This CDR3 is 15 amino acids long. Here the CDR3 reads CASSRGLAGGPRQYF. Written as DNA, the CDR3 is TGTGCCAGCAGCAGAGGACTAGCGGGAGGGCCACGGCAGTACTTC.

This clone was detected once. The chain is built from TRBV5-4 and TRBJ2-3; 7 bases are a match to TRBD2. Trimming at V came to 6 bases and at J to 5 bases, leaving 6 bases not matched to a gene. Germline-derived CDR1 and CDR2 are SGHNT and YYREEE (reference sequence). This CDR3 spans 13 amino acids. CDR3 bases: TGTGCCAGCATCAGGTGGGGGGGAGATACGCAGTATTTT. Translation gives CASIRWGGDTQYF.

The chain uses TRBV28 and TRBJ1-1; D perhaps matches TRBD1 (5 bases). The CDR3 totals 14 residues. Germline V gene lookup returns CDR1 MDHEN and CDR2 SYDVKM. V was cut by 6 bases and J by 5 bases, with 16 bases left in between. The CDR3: CASSLGGVRTEAFF. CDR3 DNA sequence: TGTGCCAGCAGCTTGGGGGGTGTTAGAACTGAAGCTTTCTTT. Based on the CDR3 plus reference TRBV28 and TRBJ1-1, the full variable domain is DVKVTQSSRYLVKRTGEKVFLECVQDMDHENMFWYRQDPGLGLRLIYFSYDVKMKEKGDIPEGYSVSREKKERFSLILESASTNQTSMYLCASSLGGVRTEAFFGQGTRLTVV.

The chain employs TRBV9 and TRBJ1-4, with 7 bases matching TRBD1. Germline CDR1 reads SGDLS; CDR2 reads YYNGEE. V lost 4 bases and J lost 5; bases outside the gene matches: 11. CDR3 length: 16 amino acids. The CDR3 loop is CASSPLMGDRNEKLFF. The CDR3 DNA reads TGTGCCAGCAGCCCCCTGATGGGGGACAGAAATGAAAAACTGTTTTTT.

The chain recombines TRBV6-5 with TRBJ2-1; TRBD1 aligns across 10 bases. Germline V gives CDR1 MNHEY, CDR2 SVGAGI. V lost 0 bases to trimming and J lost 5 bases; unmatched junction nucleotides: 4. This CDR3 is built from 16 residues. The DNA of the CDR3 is TGTGCCAGCAGTTACTCGACAGGGGGCGGGAACAATGAGCAGTTCTTC. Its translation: CASSYSTGGGNNEQFF.

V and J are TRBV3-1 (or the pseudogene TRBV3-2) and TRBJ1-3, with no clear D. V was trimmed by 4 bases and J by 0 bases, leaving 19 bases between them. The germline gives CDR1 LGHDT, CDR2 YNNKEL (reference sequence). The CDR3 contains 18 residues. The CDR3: CASSRKAQTLSSGNTIYF. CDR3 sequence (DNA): TGTGCCAGCAGCCGAAAGGCCCAGACTCTTAGCTCTGGAAACACCATATATTTT.

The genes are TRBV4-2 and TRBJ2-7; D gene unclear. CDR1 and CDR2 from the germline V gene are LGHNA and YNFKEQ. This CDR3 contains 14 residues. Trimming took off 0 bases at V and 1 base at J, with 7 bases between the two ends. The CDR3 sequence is CASSQEQNSYEQYF. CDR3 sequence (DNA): TGTGCCAGCAGCCAAGAACAGAATTCCTACGAGCAGTACTTC.

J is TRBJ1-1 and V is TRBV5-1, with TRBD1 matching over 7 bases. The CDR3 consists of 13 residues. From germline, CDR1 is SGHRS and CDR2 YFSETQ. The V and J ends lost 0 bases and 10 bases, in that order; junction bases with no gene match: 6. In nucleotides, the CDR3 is TGCGCCAGCAGCTTGGAAAGGGGGCGCACAGCTTTCTTT. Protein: CASSLERGRTAFF. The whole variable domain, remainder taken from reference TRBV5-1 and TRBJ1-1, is KAGVTQTPRYLIKTRGQQVTLSCSPISGHRSVSWYQQTPGQGLQFLFEYFSETQRNKGNFPGRFSGRQFSNSRSEMNVSTLELGDSALYLCASSLERGRTAFFGQGTRLTVV.

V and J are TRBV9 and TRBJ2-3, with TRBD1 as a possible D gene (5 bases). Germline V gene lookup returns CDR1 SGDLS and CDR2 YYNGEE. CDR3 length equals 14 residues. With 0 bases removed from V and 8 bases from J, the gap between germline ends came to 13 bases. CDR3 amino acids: CASSVGQGAVTQYF. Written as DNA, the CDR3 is TGTGCCAGCAGCGTAGGGCAGGGCGCTGTTACGCAGTATTTT.

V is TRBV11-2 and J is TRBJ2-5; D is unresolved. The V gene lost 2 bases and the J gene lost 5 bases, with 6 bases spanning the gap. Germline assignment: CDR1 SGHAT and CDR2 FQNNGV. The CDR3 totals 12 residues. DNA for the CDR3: TGTGCCAGCAGCTTACTATCGGAGACCCAGTACTTC. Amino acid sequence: CASSLLSETQYF.

The CDR3 nucleotides are TGTGCCAGCAGTTTCTTAGACAGGGGTTTGAATGAGCAGTTCTTC. Residues: CASSFLDRGLNEQFF. The J gene is TRBJ2-1, the V gene TRBV28; the match to TRBD1 covers 8 bases. V was pared by 3 bases and J by 7 bases, with 8 bases of the junction left unmatched. The CDR3 consists of 15 residues. Germline V gives CDR1 MDHEN, CDR2 SYDVKM.

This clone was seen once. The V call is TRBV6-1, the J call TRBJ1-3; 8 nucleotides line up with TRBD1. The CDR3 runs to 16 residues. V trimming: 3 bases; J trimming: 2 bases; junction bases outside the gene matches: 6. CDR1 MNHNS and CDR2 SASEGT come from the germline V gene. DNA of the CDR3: TGTGCCAGCAGTGAGCAGGGGGCAAGTACTGGAAACACCATATATTTT. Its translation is CASSEQGASTGNTIYF.

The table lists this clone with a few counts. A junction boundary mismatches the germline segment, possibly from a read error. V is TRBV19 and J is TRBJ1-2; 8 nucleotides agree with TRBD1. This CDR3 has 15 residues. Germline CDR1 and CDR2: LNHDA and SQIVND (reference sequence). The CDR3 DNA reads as TGTGCCAGTAGGATAGGTGGACAGGGAAACTATGGCTACACCTTC. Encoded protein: CASRIGGQGNYGYTF.

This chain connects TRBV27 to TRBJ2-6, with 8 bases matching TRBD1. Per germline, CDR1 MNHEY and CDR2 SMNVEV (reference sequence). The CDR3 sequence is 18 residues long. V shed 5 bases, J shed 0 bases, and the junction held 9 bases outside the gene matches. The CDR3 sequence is CASSTLRDRTSGANVLTF. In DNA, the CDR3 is TGTGCCAGCAGTACACTTCGGGACAGGACCTCTGGGGCCAACGTCCTGACTTTC. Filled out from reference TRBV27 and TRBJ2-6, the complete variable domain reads EAQVTQNPRYLITVTGKKLTVTCSQNMNHEYMSWYRQDPGLGLRQIYYSMNVEVTDKGDVPEGYKVSRKEKRNFPLILESPSPNQTSLYFCASSTLRDRTSGANVLTFGAGSRLTVL.

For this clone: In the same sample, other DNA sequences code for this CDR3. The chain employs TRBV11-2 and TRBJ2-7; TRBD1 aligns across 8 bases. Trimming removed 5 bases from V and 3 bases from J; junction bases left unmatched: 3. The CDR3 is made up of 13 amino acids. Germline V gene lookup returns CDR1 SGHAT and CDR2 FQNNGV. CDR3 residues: CASSLGQDYEQYF. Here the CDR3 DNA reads TGTGCCAGCAGCCTGGGACAGGACTACGAGCAGTACTTC.

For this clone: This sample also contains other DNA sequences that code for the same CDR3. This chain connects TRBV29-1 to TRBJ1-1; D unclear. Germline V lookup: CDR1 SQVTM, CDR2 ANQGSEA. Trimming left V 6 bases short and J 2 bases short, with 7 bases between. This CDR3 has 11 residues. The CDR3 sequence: CSVRGNTEAFF. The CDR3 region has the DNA TGCAGCGTGCGGGGAAACACTGAAGCTTTCTTT. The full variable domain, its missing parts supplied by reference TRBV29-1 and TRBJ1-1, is SAVISQKPSRDICQRGTSLTIQCQVDSQVTMMFWYRQQPGQSLTLIATANQGSEATYESGFVIDKFPISRPNLTFSTLTVSNMSPEDSSIYLCSVRGNTEAFFGQGTRLTVV.

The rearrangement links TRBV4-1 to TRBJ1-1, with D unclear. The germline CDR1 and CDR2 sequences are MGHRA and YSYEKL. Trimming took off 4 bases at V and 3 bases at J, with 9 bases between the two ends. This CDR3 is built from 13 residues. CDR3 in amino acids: CASSPGRHTEAFF. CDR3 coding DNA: TGCGCCAGCAGCCCTGGGAGGCACACTGAAGCTTTCTTT.

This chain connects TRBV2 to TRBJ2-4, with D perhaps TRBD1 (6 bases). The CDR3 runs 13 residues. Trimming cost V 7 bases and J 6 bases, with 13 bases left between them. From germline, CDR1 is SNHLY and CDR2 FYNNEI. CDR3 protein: CASKKDSLNIQYF. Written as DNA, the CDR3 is TGTGCCAGCAAGAAGGACAGCTTAAACATTCAGTACTTC.

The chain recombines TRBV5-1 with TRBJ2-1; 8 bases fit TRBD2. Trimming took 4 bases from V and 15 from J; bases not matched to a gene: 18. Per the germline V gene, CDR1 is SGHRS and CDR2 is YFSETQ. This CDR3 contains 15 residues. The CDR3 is CASSERGVAGRSGFF. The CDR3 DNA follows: TGCGCCAGCAGCGAGCGTGGTGTAGCGGGGCGATCGGGGTTCTTC.

The chain's CDR3 is CASSPGTGNTGELFF. CDR3 sequence (DNA): TGTGCCAGCAGCCCCGGGACAGGAAACACCGGGGAGCTGTTTTTT. The chain has TRBV7-3 and TRBJ2-2; 8 bases map to TRBD1. Trimming cost V 5 bases and J 2 bases; bases outside gene matches: 4. The germline gives CDR1 SGHTA, CDR2 FQGTGA. The CDR3 extends over 15 amino acids.